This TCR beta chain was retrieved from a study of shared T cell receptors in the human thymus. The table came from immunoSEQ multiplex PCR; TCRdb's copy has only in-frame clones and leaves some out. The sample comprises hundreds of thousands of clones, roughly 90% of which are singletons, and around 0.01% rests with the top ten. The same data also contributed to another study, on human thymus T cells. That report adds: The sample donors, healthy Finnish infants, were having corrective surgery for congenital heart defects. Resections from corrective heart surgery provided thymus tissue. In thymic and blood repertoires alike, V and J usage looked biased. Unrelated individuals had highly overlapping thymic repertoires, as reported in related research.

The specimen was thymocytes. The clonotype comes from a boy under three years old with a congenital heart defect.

CDR3 DNA sequence: TGTGCCAGCTCACCGGCCGGGACTAAGATTAAGGAGCTGTTTTTT. Encoded protein: CASSPAGTKIKELFF. The rearrangement uses TRBV18 and TRBJ2-2; 7 bases map to TRBD2. The CDR3 extends over 15 amino acids. Per germline, CDR1 KGHSH and CDR2 LQKENI. Trimming at V came to 3 bases and at J to 10 bases, leaving 11 bases not matched to a gene.